This TCR beta chain was documented in a study of T cells expressing NK-cell markers. Details on this clonotype: Its antigen is not known.

The CDR3 is made up of 16 amino acids. TCRdb reprocessed the 5' RACE reads and reports one entry per CDR3 protein, with no DNA. This sample carries 500,000 or so distinct CDR3 sequences, with approximately 3.6% going to the ten biggest clones. Notes on the study in general: Researchers report these clonotypes also headed the CD3+CD56-NKG2C+ fraction in several donors.

The specimen was blood T cells: a sorted CD56 or NKG2C T cell subset, CD4+ or CD8+ T cells, or bulk PBMC T cells (not recorded which). The chain couples TRBV12-3 or TRBV12-4 to TRBJ2-1; no DNA is available, so the TRBD1 call from TCRdb remains unchecked. The receptor's source is a man younger than 30 in good health. CDR3: CASSSVGAPTYNEQFF.